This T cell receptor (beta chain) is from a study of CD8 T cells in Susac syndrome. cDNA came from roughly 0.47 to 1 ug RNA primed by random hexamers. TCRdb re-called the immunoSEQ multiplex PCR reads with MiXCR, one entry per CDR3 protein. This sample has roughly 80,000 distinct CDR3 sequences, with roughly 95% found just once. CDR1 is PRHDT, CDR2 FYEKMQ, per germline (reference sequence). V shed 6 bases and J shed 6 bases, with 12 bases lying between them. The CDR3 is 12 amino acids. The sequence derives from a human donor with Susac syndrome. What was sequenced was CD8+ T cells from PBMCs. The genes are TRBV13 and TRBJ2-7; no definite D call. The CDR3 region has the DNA TGTGCCAGCAGGTTGGGTCTGGGCGAGCAGTACTTC. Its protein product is CASRLGLGEQYF.